Shown below are 15 T cell receptor beta chains from a single sample sequenced in a study of cytomegalovirus exposure and HLA in healthy donors. Clones were sequenced by immunoSEQ multiplex PCR, and TCRdb holds only the in-frame ones, with some missing. Of 90,000 to 150,000 clones in the sample, roughly 90% were seen once. Sequencing input: PBMCs. These TCRs come from a woman aged 18-29 years in good health and CMV-seropositive.

V usage is TRBV5-1 and J usage is TRBJ2-1; 7 bases match TRBD1. CDR1 is SGHRS, CDR2 YFSETQ, per germline. The trim removed 2 bases at V and 5 bases at J, leaving 4 bases unmatched. The CDR3 has 14 amino acids. CDR3 loop: CASSFSGQNNEQFF. Written as DNA, the CDR3 is TGCGCCAGCAGCTTCTCGGGACAGAACAATGAGCAGTTCTTC.

This clone appeared a single time. The chain combines TRBV6-5 with TRBJ2-7, with TRBD1 identical over 8 bases. The CDR3 covers 15 residues. The trim removed 6 bases at V and 3 bases at J, leaving 10 bases unmatched. Germline CDR1 is MNHEY and CDR2 is SVGAGI. CDR3 coding DNA: TGTGCCAGCAGCCCCGACAGGGGTTCATTCTACGAGCAGTACTTC. It is translated as CASSPDRGSFYEQYF.

The chain carries TRBV5-6 and TRBJ1-5, with D tentatively TRBD1 (5 bases). Between the trimmed V and J ends, which lost 1 base and 0 bases, there was a span of 14 bases. Germline CDR1 is SGHDT and CDR2 is YYEEEE. The CDR3 has 17 residues. DNA for the CDR3: TGTGCCAGCAGCTTGTGGCAGGGACTCTATAGCAATCAGCCCCAGCATTTT. Protein: CASSLWQGLYSNQPQHF.

This clone occurred a few times. A much larger clone sits a single nucleotide away, making a read error possible. The chain uses TRBV5-1 and TRBJ1-6, with 7 nucleotides matching TRBD1. Germline CDR1 and CDR2: SGHRS and YFSETQ. V dropped 4 bases and J dropped 5; count of bases not matched to a gene: 3. This CDR3 comprises 14 residues. The CDR3 nucleotides read TGCGCCAGCAGCCCGGGACAGAATAATTCACCCCTCCACTTT. Its translation is CASSPGQNNSPLHF.

This rearrangement joins TRBV9 to TRBJ1-1; TRBD1 matches at 8 bases. CDR1 is SGDLS, CDR2 YYNGEE, per germline. V was pared by 3 bases and J by 4 bases, with 8 bases of the junction left unmatched. The CDR3 consists of 15 residues. CDR3 residues: CASSDRTGGGTEAFF. Written as DNA, the CDR3 is TGTGCCAGCAGCGATCGAACAGGGGGAGGCACTGAAGCTTTCTTT.

The chain joins TRBV2 to TRBJ2-3, with unresolved D. V lost 0 bases and J 1 base, leaving 14 bases between the germline ends. The CDR3 extends over 17 amino acids. CDR1 SNHLY and CDR2 FYNNEI come from the germline V gene. In nucleotides, the CDR3 is TGTGCCAGCAGTGAAGCGTCTGGAGTTGATGGCACAGATACGCAGTATTTT. It specifies CASSEASGVDGTDTQYF.

V usage is TRBV7-9 and J usage is TRBJ2-1; 9 bases align to TRBD1. This CDR3 contains 17 residues. From germline, CDR1 is SEHNR and CDR2 FQNEAQ (reference sequence). V lost 4 bases and J lost 0; bases outside the gene matches: 7. CDR3: CASSSTDRGSSYNEQFF. As DNA, the CDR3 is TGTGCCAGCAGCTCGACAGACAGGGGGAGCTCCTACAATGAGCAGTTCTTC. Filled out from reference TRBV7-9 and TRBJ2-1, the complete variable domain reads DTGVSQNPRHKITKRGQNVTFRCDPISEHNRLYWYRQTLGQGPEFLTYFQNEAQLEKSRLLSDRFSAERPKGSFSTLEIQRTEQGDSAMYLCASSSTDRGSSYNEQFFGPGTRLTVL.

The chain links TRBV30 to TRBJ1-6; D unresolved. Looked up from germline, CDR1 is GTSNPN and CDR2 is SVGIG (reference sequence). V gave up 2 bases and J gave up 6 bases, with 5 bases separating them. This CDR3 is built from 12 residues. CDR3 bases: TGTGCCTGGAGTCGACTTAATTCACCCCTCCACTTT. Amino acid sequence: CAWSRLNSPLHF.

V gene TRBV6-1 combines with J gene TRBJ1-6, with 10 bases matching TRBD1. The CDR3 extends over 14 amino acids. V was clipped by 4 bases and J by 9 bases; unmatched bases: 3. The germline CDR1 and CDR2 sequences are MNHNS and SASEGT. In nucleotides, the CDR3 is TGTGCCAGCAGTGCCGGGACAGGGGTTTCACCCCTCCACTTT. It encodes CASSAGTGVSPLHF.

The CDR3 region has the DNA TGTGCCTGGGGTTTTGACAGGTCTAACTATGGCTACACCTTC. As protein: CAWGFDRSNYGYTF. The rearrangement joins TRBV30 to TRBJ1-2; the D gene is possibly TRBD1 (6 bases). CDR1 GTSNPN and CDR2 SVGIG come from the germline V gene (reference sequence). The CDR3 is 14 residues long. Trimming pared 5 bases from V and 0 bases from J, leaving 13 bases between.

The rearrangement uses TRBV9 and TRBJ2-6; 7 bases fit TRBD1. Trimming took 7 bases from V and 0 from J; bases not matched to a gene: 10. The CDR3 has 17 amino acids. Germline CDR1 reads SGDLS; CDR2 reads YYNGEE. CDR3 in amino acids: CASGFRDSASGANVLTF. CDR3 DNA sequence: TGTGCCAGCGGCTTCCGGGACAGTGCCTCTGGGGCCAACGTCCTGACTTTC.

The chain recombines TRBV10-3 with TRBJ1-2; 7 positions agree with TRBD1. This CDR3 has 14 amino acids. Germline V lookup: CDR1 ENHRY, CDR2 SYGVKD. The V gene end was trimmed by 0 bases and the J gene end by 10 bases; junction bases not matched to a gene: 8. The CDR3 sequence: CAISESGTDFSYTF. CDR3 DNA: TGTGCCATCAGTGAGTCGGGGACAGACTTTTCCTACACCTTC.

The chain is built from TRBV9 and TRBJ2-7; TRBD1 matches 8 bases. Germline assignment: CDR1 SGDLS and CDR2 YYNGEE. CDR3 length: 14 amino acids. The trim removed 1 base at V and 6 bases at J, leaving 6 bases unmatched. CDR3 sequence: CASSVQTGDGEQYF. DNA for the CDR3: TGTGCCAGCAGCGTACAGACAGGGGACGGCGAGCAGTACTTC.

The chain has TRBV6-6 and TRBJ1-4; 8 positions match TRBD1. Germline trimming cut 6 bases from V and 7 bases from J; bases unmatched to any gene: 7. The CDR3 contains 14 residues. Germline assignment: CDR1 MNHNY and CDR2 SVGAGI (reference sequence). Here the CDR3 DNA reads TGTGCCAGCAGCTCAGGGGGCTGGGGTGAAAAACTGTTTTTT. Translated: CASSSGGWGEKLFF.

The chain links TRBV30 to TRBJ1-1, with a tentative D call TRBD1 (5 bases). Trimming removed 3 bases from V and 3 bases from J, with 11 bases in between. The germline CDR1 and CDR2 sequences are GTSNPN and SVGIG (reference sequence). The CDR3 has 13 residues. The CDR3 loop reads CAWRGELYTEAFF. CDR3 DNA: TGTGCCTGGAGAGGGGAATTGTACACTGAAGCTTTCTTT.